This paragraph reports one TCR beta chain. In its sample, this clonotype was seen a few times. The specificity of this receptor is unknown. Per-base qualities were not stored, and no clone one base away is much larger. Cut back by 5 bases and 6 bases, the V and J ends lie 7 bases apart. From a lookup of the germline V gene, CDR1 and CDR2 are SGHVS and FQNEAQ. The CDR3 measures 11 amino acids from cysteine to phenylalanine. Just CDR3 DNA is preserved here, 33 bases in frame from base 1. Libraries were constructed by PCR. Sequencing was performed on an Illumina HiSeq 2500. TCR libraries were prepared with molecular barcoding, using unique molecular identifiers to normalize TCRbeta repertoire quantification. Starting from the raw public reads, TCRdb applied fastp trimming at Q25, assembled clones with MiXCR and retained in-frame beta chains. Rows with a matching CDR3 protein are joined into one entry that keeps the most common DNA and genes. In this sample the table shows some 220,000 distinct CDR3 sequences, approximately 9% of which occur a single time. In total, the top ten clones hold 6.2% of the sample.

This sample is part of a study of T-cell reconstitution after alpha-beta-depleted transplantation in children (dated by TCRdb to the mid-2010s). Concerning the study at large: T-cell immune reconstitution after TCRalphabeta/CD19-depleted allogeneic hematopoietic cell transplantation in children was quantitatively tracked in the study by means of TCR repertoire profiling.

The chain was built from TRBV7-8 and TRBJ1-2, with the D gene not clear enough to name. The source material was PBMCs from the stem cell graft donor, sampled from the stem cell graft. The sequence derives from a human donor who donated a stem cell graft to a child with acute lymphoblastic leukemia. The bases read TGTGCCAGCAGCGCCCACGATGGCTACACCTTC. The resulting protein is CASSAHDGYTF.